This entry concerns a single T cell receptor beta chain. These data belong to a study of shared clonotypes between healthy human individuals. CDR1 is SGHNT, CDR2 YYREEE, per germline (reference sequence). CDR3 length: 16 residues. V was clipped by 0 bases and J by 7 bases, with 19 bases between them. Division of CD4+ cells produced a CD45RA+ naive subset and a CD45RA-negative memory subset. TCRdb's table, derived via immunoSEQ multiplex PCR, lists solely in-frame clones and lacks some. This sample carries about a million clones, 76% of them seen once, and the ten largest clones take approximately 1.5%.

This TCR derives from a man aged 18 to 30 in good health. This rearrangement joins TRBV5-4 to TRBJ1-2; possibly TRBD1 for D (5 bases). The sequenced sample was memory CD4+ T cells sorted from blood. The subset here: CD45RA-negative fraction. Written as DNA, the CDR3 is TGTGCCAGCAGCTTGGGGGGGTCCTCATCGGCGGTTGGCTACACCTTC. Translating gives CASSLGGSSSAVGYTF.